The subject of this entry is one T cell receptor beta chain. The sample belongs to a study of blood T cell repertoires in COVID-19. About the research overall: Researchers got acute and convalescent COVID-19 samples from the United States, Italy and Spain. Sample material is recorded as cDNA or gDNA derived from T cells, B-cell-depleted T cells, or PBMCs.

Original processing notes: Estimated nucleated cell counts came from reference gene primer amplification. Profiling relied on immunoSEQ multiplex PCR, and the TCRdb table lists in-frame clones only, not all of them. V and J calls and clone size are copied from that table; D and trimming were computed from the DNA. In the table there are 200,000 to 250,000 clones, about 80% of which are singletons. V lost 7 bases, J lost 8 bases, and 12 bases stayed unmatched. In germline, CDR1 is SNHLY, CDR2 FYNNEI. This CDR3 contains 14 residues. Sequenced material: peripheral blood. This sequence was found in a man younger than 45 who had recovered from COVID-19. The V and J genes are TRBV2 and TRBJ2-3; 7 positions agree with TRBD1. CDR3 nucleotide sequence: TGTGCCAGCATTAGACAGGGTGGTTCTGGTACGCAGTATTTT. It translates to CASIRQGGSGTQYF.